These 3 T cell receptor beta chains share one sample of origin, sequenced in a study of cytotoxic CD8 clonotypes in ibrutinib-treated CLL. The repertoire was sequenced with immunoSEQ multiplex PCR; TCRdb's copy has only in-frame clones and lacks some. The table includes 20,000 to 30,000 clones, 55% to 75% detected once. Sequences were derived from PBMCs, sampled after 12 months of ibrutinib treatment. These receptor sequences come from a human donor with chronic lymphocytic leukemia.

This rearrangement joins TRBV27 to TRBJ2-7, with D perhaps matching TRBD1 (5 bases). CDR1 MNHEY and CDR2 SMNVEV come from the germline V gene (reference sequence). The V and J ends lost 5 bases and 3 bases respectively, with 20 bases between them. The CDR3 is 16 residues long. The CDR3 loop is CASSPLARQSNYEQYF. CDR3 DNA sequence: TGTGCCAGCAGTCCCCTTGCCAGACAGAGCAACTACGAGCAGTACTTC.

This chain uses TRBV9 with TRBJ1-2, with unresolved D. Trimming shortened V by 1 base and J by 6 bases, and 7 bases separated the two germline ends. Per germline, CDR1 SGDLS and CDR2 YYNGEE. The CDR3 has 12 residues. The DNA for the CDR3 is TGTGCCAGCAGCGTACTGGGAGATGGCTACACCTTC. Translating gives CASSVLGDGYTF.

V usage is TRBV7-2 and J usage is TRBJ1-2; D uncertain. The CDR3 length is 12 residues. Looked up from germline, CDR1 is SGHTA and CDR2 is FQGNSA. Trimming took 2 bases from V and 12 from J, leaving 13 bases between them. The CDR3 here is CASSLTQIRDTF. DNA of the CDR3: TGTGCCAGCAGCTTAACTCAGATTCGCGACACCTTC.